A single sample is the source of the 20 T cell receptor beta chains below, sequenced in a study of T cell responses to AZD1222 COVID-19 vaccine. Using immunoSEQ multiplex PCR, the repertoire was profiled, and TCRdb retains in-frame clones only, with some absent. This sample has roughly 150,000 clones; roughly 90% occur once, and the top ten carry about 4.4%. Material: peripheral blood, obtained on day 0 of AZD1222 vaccination. Receptors were obtained from an adult in good health.

The chain recombines TRBV5-4 with TRBJ2-1; the D is unclear. The V gene lost 5 bases and the J gene lost 9 bases, with 18 bases spanning the gap. In germline, CDR1 is SGHNT, CDR2 YYREEE (reference sequence). There are 14 residues in the CDR3. The CDR3 spells CASRTSEQTSEQFF. The DNA of the CDR3 is TGTGCCAGCAGGACCTCCGAGCAGACGAGTGAGCAGTTCTTC.

The J gene is TRBJ2-7, the V gene TRBV14; 8 bases fit TRBD1. With V trimmed by 0 bases and J by 7 bases, 8 bases remained unmatched. The germline V gene encodes CDR1 SGHDN and CDR2 FVKESK. The CDR3 loop spans 15 amino acids. The DNA of the CDR3 is TGTGCCAGCAGCCAAGATCGGCAGGGGGCGCGGGAGCAGTACTTC. It translates to CASSQDRQGAREQYF. The full variable domain, rest sourced from reference TRBV14 and TRBJ2-7, is EAGVTQFPSHSVIEKGQTVTLRCDPISGHDNLYWYRRVMGKEIKFLLHFVKESKQDESGMPNNRFLAERTGGTYSTLKVQPAELEDSGVYFCASSQDRQGAREQYFGPGTRLTVT.

This sequence joins TRBV28 and TRBJ1-1; D gene ambiguous. The CDR3 is 12 residues long. The ends were cut back, 5 bases at V and 5 bases at J, with 9 bases in the middle. The germline V gene encodes CDR1 MDHEN and CDR2 SYDVKM. CDR3 region: CASSGVVTEAFF. The CDR3 region has the DNA TGTGCCAGCAGTGGGGTTGTGACTGAAGCTTTCTTT.

This sequence joins TRBV7-9 and TRBJ2-2; no clear D. Trimming stripped 4 bases from V and 0 bases from J, with 9 bases between. Germline values: CDR1 SEHNR, CDR2 FQNEAQ (reference sequence). The CDR3 spans 15 residues. The DNA for the CDR3 is TGTGCCAGCAGCTCCTATTCTTCGAACACCGGGGAGCTGTTTTTT. This codes for CASSSYSSNTGELFF.

This clone was picked up one time. The rearrangement joins TRBV19 to TRBJ2-3; TRBD1 matches 8 bases. Trimming cost V 6 bases and J 2 bases; bases outside gene matches: 7. The CDR3 consists of 15 residues. The germline V gene encodes CDR1 LNHDA and CDR2 SQIVND (reference sequence). CDR3: CASRLGRGLTDTQYF. Written as DNA, the CDR3 is TGTGCCAGTAGGCTGGGCAGGGGGCTCACAGATACGCAGTATTTT.

The rearrangement joins TRBV5-4 to TRBJ1-1, with a weak D call TRBD1 (6 bases). The germline V gene encodes CDR1 SGHNT and CDR2 YYREEE (reference sequence). V was trimmed by 7 bases and J by 4 bases, leaving 14 bases between them. The CDR3 extends over 13 amino acids. This CDR3 reads CASEGGPGTEAFF. The CDR3 DNA follows: TGTGCCAGCGAAGGGGGTCCAGGCACTGAAGCTTTCTTT.

The sample holds one count of this clone. The V and J genes are TRBV30 and TRBJ1-5; 7 bases map to TRBD1. From germline, CDR1 is GTSNPN and CDR2 SVGIG (reference sequence). This CDR3 is built from 17 residues. Germline trimming cut 0 bases from V and 4 bases from J; bases unmatched to any gene: 12. Here the CDR3 reads CAWSVKTGRGGNQPQHF. CDR3 sequence (DNA): TGTGCCTGGAGTGTAAAGACAGGGAGAGGGGGGAATCAGCCCCAGCATTTT.

The chain recombines TRBV7-2 with TRBJ2-7; D not certain. The V and J ends lost 1 base and 0 bases respectively, with 7 bases between them. CDR3 length: 14 residues. The germline V gene encodes CDR1 SGHTA and CDR2 FQGNSA. The CDR3 bases are TGTGCCAGCAGCTTAGAGGGCGTCTCCTACGAGCAGTACTTC. Protein product: CASSLEGVSYEQYF.

This rearrangement joins TRBV6-5 to TRBJ2-3; 8 nucleotides match TRBD2. V was pared by 2 bases and J by 5 bases, with 3 bases of the junction left unmatched. CDR1 is MNHEY and CDR2 is SVGAGI in the germline V gene. This CDR3 is built from 14 residues. The CDR3 DNA reads as TGTGCCAGCAGTTACGGGACTAGTATAGATACGCAGTATTTT. Translation gives CASSYGTSIDTQYF.

J is TRBJ2-7 and V is TRBV7-8; D is uncertain. Germline V gene data show CDR1 as SGHVS and CDR2 as FQNEAQ. The CDR3 runs 15 residues. The V end lost 2 bases, the J end lost 0 bases, and 11 bases lay between the germline ends. CDR3 nucleotides: TGTGCCAGCAGCTTAAAACCCCTTAGCTCCTACGAGCAGTACTTC. It codes for CASSLKPLSSYEQYF.

V gene TRBV27 combines with J gene TRBJ2-1; 11 bases are shared with TRBD2. CDR1 is MNHEY and CDR2 is SMNVEV in the germline V gene (reference sequence). CDR3 length: 14 residues. The junction had 4 bases not matched to a gene; V was cut back by 5 bases and J by 7 bases. The CDR3 DNA reads TGTGCCAGCAGTCTAGCGGGAGGTGGGAATGAGCAGTTCTTC. It is translated as CASSLAGGGNEQFF.

CDR3 coding DNA: TGTGCCAGCAGCTCGCCCGGGACAGGGGGGATTCGGACGAACAATGAGCAGTTCTTC. Amino acids: CASSSPGTGGIRTNNEQFF. The V gene is TRBV7-8, the J gene TRBJ2-1, with 11 positions matching TRBD1. There are 19 residues in the CDR3. V shed 4 bases and J 5 bases; nucleotides not matched to a gene: 16. CDR1 is SGHVS and CDR2 is FQNEAQ in the germline V gene.

This chain joins TRBV28 and TRBJ1-5; D possibly corresponds to TRBD1 (5 bases). Germline V gene sequence: CDR1 MDHEN, CDR2 SYDVKM. The V end was cut by 1 base, the J end by 0 bases, with 7 bases between. This CDR3 is built from 15 residues. CDR3 protein: CASSLYRNSNQPQHF. CDR3 in DNA: TGTGCCAGCAGTTTATACAGGAATAGCAATCAGCCCCAGCATTTT.

The chain is built from TRBV27 and TRBJ2-3; D perhaps matches TRBD2 (6 bases). CDR1 and CDR2 from the germline V gene are MNHEY and SMNVEV (reference sequence). This CDR3 has 13 residues. V was clipped by 2 bases and J by 5 bases, with 8 bases between them. This CDR3 is CASSLRGGDTQYF. CDR3 DNA sequence: TGTGCCAGCAGTTTAAGGGGAGGAGATACGCAGTATTTT.

This clone came up a few times. The chain combines TRBV11-2 with TRBJ2-7; D perhaps matches TRBD2 (6 bases). CDR3 length: 14 residues. Germline V gene lookup returns CDR1 SGHAT and CDR2 FQNNGV. Trimming cost V 5 bases and J 0 bases, with 11 bases left between them. The CDR3 here is CASSAGFSSYEQYF. The CDR3 DNA sequence: TGTGCCAGCAGCGCGGGGTTCAGCTCCTACGAGCAGTACTTC.

This chain joins TRBV27 and TRBJ1-2; TRBD1 matches 7 bases. The CDR3 has 14 residues. The germline V gene has CDR1 MNHEY and CDR2 SMNVEV (reference sequence). V gave up 2 bases and J gave up 3 bases; unmatched junction bases: 3. CDR3 in amino acids: CASSLDRDHYGYTF. CDR3 nucleotides: TGTGCCAGCAGTTTAGACAGGGACCACTATGGCTACACCTTC.

The V call is TRBV6-2 or TRBV6-3, the J call TRBJ2-7, with 15 positions matching TRBD2. Unmatched junction bases numbered 12, after V lost 6 bases and J lost 3 bases. There are 18 residues in the CDR3. Germline values: CDR1 MNHEY, CDR2 SVGEGT. The CDR3 is CASSLGLAGGPAGYEQYF. The CDR3 DNA follows: TGTGCCAGCAGCCTCGGACTAGCGGGAGGGCCCGCGGGCTACGAGCAGTACTTC.

The chain's CDR3 is CASRFRGNTEAFF. The CDR3 nucleotides read TGTGCCAGCAGATTTAGGGGGAACACTGAAGCTTTCTTT. The chain links TRBV6-5 to TRBJ1-1, with D possibly TRBD1 on 5 matching bases. Trimming pared 6 bases from V and 1 base from J, leaving 9 bases between. The CDR3 extends over 13 amino acids. The germline V gene has CDR1 MNHEY and CDR2 SVGAGI.

This chain uses TRBV5-1 with TRBJ2-3, with TRBD2 as a possible D gene (5 bases). This CDR3 is 12 amino acids long. Germline CDR1 is SGHRS and CDR2 is YFSETQ. V was clipped by 4 bases and J by 2 bases, with 5 bases between them. The CDR3 loop reads CASSRDTDTQYF. The DNA of the CDR3 is TGCGCCAGCAGCCGGGACACAGATACGCAGTATTTT.

The chain recombines TRBV7-9 with TRBJ1-1; D gene ambiguous. In germline, CDR1 is SEHNR, CDR2 FQNEAQ (reference sequence). The CDR3 is 14 amino acids. V lost 5 bases and J lost 0, with 10 bases in between. Written as DNA, the CDR3 is TGTGCCAGCAGCCAAGTAAGTCTGAACACTGAAGCTTTCTTT. Translating gives CASSQVSLNTEAFF.